The present T cell receptor beta chain was sequenced within a study of shared clonotypes between healthy human individuals. Trimming cost V 3 bases and J 3 bases; bases outside gene matches: 4. This CDR3 has 15 amino acids. Germline V lookup: CDR1 MGHRA, CDR2 YSYEKL. CD45RO-negative CD8 cells positively selected for CCR7 made up the naive population, which excluded terminally differentiated effector memory CD45RA+ cells. Healthy HIV-negative adults with no recent acute infections or vaccinations were recruited as donors. At deep level, the assay was performed. The table came from immunoSEQ multiplex PCR; TCRdb's copy has only in-frame clones and leaves some out. In the table there are hundreds of thousands of clones, about 95% of which are singletons.

V usage is TRBV4-1 and J usage is TRBJ2-7, with TRBD2 identical over 11 bases. The sequence derives from a woman in her twenties or thirties in good health. Specimen: naive CD8+ T cells sorted from blood. As DNA, the CDR3 is TGCGCCAGCAGCCACCCGGGACTAGCGGTCTACGAGCAGTACTTC. Translating it yields CASSHPGLAVYEQYF.